The 11 T cell receptor beta chains reported below all come from one sample, sequenced in a study of early T cells in non-severe SARS-CoV-2 infection. TCRdb reprocessed the 5' RACE reads via MiXCR and lists one record per CDR3 protein. The data hold roughly 38,000 distinct CDR3 sequences, with 5.5% to 7% observed a single time. Sequenced material: whole blood, taken at baseline. The receptors were gathered from an adult who was a healthcare worker with PCR-confirmed SARS-CoV-2 infection or an uninfected control (not recorded which).

The V and J genes are TRBV6-6 and TRBJ2-1, with a possible D match to TRBD2 (5 bases). Germline V gene sequence: CDR1 MNHNY, CDR2 SVGAGI (reference sequence). The CDR3 runs to 14 residues. Trimming pared 3 bases from V and 12 bases from J, leaving 18 bases between. CDR3 DNA sequence: TGTGCCAGCAGTTATGGGCCGGCTGCGGGTGGGCAGTTCTTC. It codes for CASSYGPAAGGQFF.

V and J are TRBV20-1 and TRBJ2-7; a possible D gene is TRBD2 (5 bases). Germline loops: CDR1 DFQATT, CDR2 SNEGSKA (reference sequence). V was cut by 5 bases and J by 2 bases, with 16 bases left in between. This CDR3 has 14 residues. CDR3 DNA sequence: TGCAGTGCTTCGAAAGGACTGTCGACCTACGAGCAGTACTTC. It encodes CSASKGLSTYEQYF.

There are many counts of this clonotype. CDR3 in amino acids: CASGDPSNQPQHF. The CDR3 DNA reads as TGTGCCAGTGGGGACCCTAGCAATCAGCCCCAGCATTTT. J is TRBJ1-5 and V is TRBV19, with D maybe TRBD1 (5 bases). The V end was cut by 8 bases, the J end by 0 bases, with 8 bases between. The CDR3 consists of 13 residues. The V gene's germline CDR1 is LNHDA and CDR2 SQIVND (reference sequence). Together with reference TRBV19 and TRBJ1-5, the CDR3 gives the full variable domain: DGGITQSPKYLFRKEGQNVTLSCEQNLNHDAMYWYRQDPGQGLRLIYYSQIVNDFQKGDIAEGYSVSREKKESFPLTVTSAQKNPTAFYLCASGDPSNQPQHFGDGTRLSIL.

This clonotype appeared many times. The gene calls are TRBV7-8 and TRBJ2-7; 12 nucleotides agree with TRBD2. Germline CDR1 reads SGHVS; CDR2 reads FQNEAQ. Germline trimming cut 6 bases from V and 3 bases from J; bases unmatched to any gene: 6. This CDR3 region has 15 residues. The CDR3 nucleotides read TGTGCCAGCAGGGGGCAGACTAGCGGGAGCTACGAGCAGTACTTC. The encoded protein is CASRGQTSGSYEQYF. Variable domain in full (rest from reference TRBV7-8 and TRBJ2-7): GAGVSQSPRYKVAKRGQDVALRCDPISGHVSLFWYQQALGQGPEFLTYFQNEAQLDKSGLPSDRFFAERPEGSVSTLKIQRTQQEDSAVYLCASRGQTSGSYEQYFGPGTRLTVT.

The rearrangement uses TRBV20-1 and TRBJ2-6; no clear D. The length of the CDR3 is 15 residues. Germline loops: CDR1 DFQATT, CDR2 SNEGSKA (reference sequence). The ends were cut back, 3 bases at V and 0 bases at J, with 9 bases in the middle. This CDR3 reads CSASGTYSGANVLTF. The CDR3 DNA sequence: TGCAGTGCTAGTGGCACATACTCTGGGGCCAACGTCCTGACTTTC.

This chain uses TRBV2 with TRBJ1-5, with no clear D. There are 15 residues in the CDR3. V was shortened by 5 bases and J by 1 base, with 12 bases between the two germline ends. Germline V gives CDR1 SNHLY, CDR2 FYNNEI. CDR3 sequence reads: CASSRAAASNQPQHF. Written as DNA, the CDR3 is TGTGCCAGCAGTCGCGCAGCAGCAAGCAATCAGCCCCAGCATTTT.

This clonotype came up many times. This sequence joins TRBV7-6 and TRBJ1-2, with D hard to call. Germline loops: CDR1 SGHVS, CDR2 FNYEAQ. CDR3 length equals 14 residues. V was trimmed by 6 bases and J by 1 base, leaving 12 bases between them. For the CDR3, the DNA is TGTGCCAGCAGTTCCGACACCTATAACTATGGCTACACCTTC. Translating it yields CASSSDTYNYGYTF. The whole variable domain, filled in from reference TRBV7-6 and TRBJ1-2, reads GAGVSQSPRYKVTKRGQDVALRCDPISGHVSLYWYRQALGQGPEFLTYFNYEAQQDKSGLPNDRFSAERPEGSISTLTIQRTEQRDSAMYRCASSSDTYNYGYTFGSGTRLTVV.

This rearrangement joins TRBV11-2 to TRBJ1-4; D gene unclear. Germline V gene sequence: CDR1 SGHAT, CDR2 FQNNGV. V was cut by 0 bases and J by 3 bases, with 20 bases left in between. This CDR3 comprises 19 residues. The CDR3: CASSLDLFWAAAPNEKLFF. DNA for the CDR3: TGTGCCAGCAGCTTAGATCTCTTTTGGGCAGCCGCGCCTAATGAAAAACTGTTTTTT.

This clonotype was counted many times. The CDR3 reads CASSLDKKGRQPQHF. CDR3 nucleotide sequence: TGCGCCAGCAGCTTGGATAAAAAAGGGCGTCAGCCCCAGCATTTT. The chain links TRBV5-1 to TRBJ1-5; D unclear. The CDR3 consists of 15 residues. The germline V gene has CDR1 SGHRS and CDR2 YFSETQ. V gave up 0 bases and J gave up 6 bases, with 13 bases separating them. The complete variable domain, with remaining parts taken from reference TRBV5-1 and TRBJ1-5, reads KAGVTQTPRYLIKTRGQQVTLSCSPISGHRSVSWYQQTPGQGLQFLFEYFSETQRNKGNFPGRFSGRQFSNSRSEMNVSTLELGDSALYLCASSLDKKGRQPQHFGDGTRLSIL.

This clonotype was counted ten times or more. The chain couples TRBV2 to TRBJ2-7; tentative D call: TRBD2 (5 bases). The germline CDR1 and CDR2 sequences are SNHLY and FYNNEI. Trimming took 8 bases from V and 4 from J, leaving 18 bases between them. This CDR3 has 14 residues. CDR3: CASANTGKQYEQYF. CDR3 nucleotides: TGTGCCAGCGCGAATACCGGGAAACAGTACGAGCAGTACTTC.

The table lists this clonotype with many counts. The chain has TRBV5-1 and TRBJ2-2; 7 bases match TRBD2. Unmatched junction bases numbered 8, after V lost 5 bases and J lost 4 bases. The CDR3 covers 15 residues. Per the germline V gene, CDR1 is SGHRS and CDR2 is YFSETQ. CDR3 sequence reads: CASSSGGTVTGELFF. The CDR3 bases are TGCGCCAGCAGTTCCGGGGGGACGGTCACCGGGGAGCTGTTTTTT.